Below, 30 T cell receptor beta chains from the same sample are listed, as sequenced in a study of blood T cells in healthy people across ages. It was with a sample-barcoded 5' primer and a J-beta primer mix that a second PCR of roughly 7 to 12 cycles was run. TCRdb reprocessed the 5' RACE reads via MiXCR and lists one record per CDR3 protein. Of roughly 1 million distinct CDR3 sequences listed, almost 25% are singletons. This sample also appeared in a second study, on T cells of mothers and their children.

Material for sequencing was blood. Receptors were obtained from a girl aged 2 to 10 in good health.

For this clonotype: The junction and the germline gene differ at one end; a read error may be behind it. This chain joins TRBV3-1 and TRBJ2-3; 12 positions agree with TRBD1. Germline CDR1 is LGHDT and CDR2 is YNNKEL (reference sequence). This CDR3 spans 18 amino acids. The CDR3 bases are TGTGCCAGCAGCCAAGAAGGGGACAGGGGGCCCCGGGCAGATGCGCAGTATTTT. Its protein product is CASSQEGDRGPRADAQYF.

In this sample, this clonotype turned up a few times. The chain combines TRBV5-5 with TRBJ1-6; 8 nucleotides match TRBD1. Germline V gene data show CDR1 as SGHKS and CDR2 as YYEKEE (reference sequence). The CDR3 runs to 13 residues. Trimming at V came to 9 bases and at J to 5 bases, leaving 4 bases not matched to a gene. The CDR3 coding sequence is TGTGCCATCAAGGACAGGGATAATTCACCCCTCCACTTT. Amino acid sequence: CAIKDRDNSPLHF.

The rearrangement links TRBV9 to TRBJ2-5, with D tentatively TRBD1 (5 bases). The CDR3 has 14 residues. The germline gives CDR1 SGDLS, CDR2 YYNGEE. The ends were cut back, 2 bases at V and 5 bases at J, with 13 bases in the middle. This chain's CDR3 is CASSVSGSGETQYF. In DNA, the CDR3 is TGTGCCAGCAGCGTCTCCGGGTCAGGGGAGACCCAGTACTTC.

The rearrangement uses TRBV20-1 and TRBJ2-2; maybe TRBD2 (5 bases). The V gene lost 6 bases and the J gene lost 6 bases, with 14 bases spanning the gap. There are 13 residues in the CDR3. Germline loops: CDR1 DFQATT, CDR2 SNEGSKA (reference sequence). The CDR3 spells CSAITGLPGELFF. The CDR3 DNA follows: TGCAGTGCAATCACGGGATTGCCCGGGGAGCTGTTTTTT.

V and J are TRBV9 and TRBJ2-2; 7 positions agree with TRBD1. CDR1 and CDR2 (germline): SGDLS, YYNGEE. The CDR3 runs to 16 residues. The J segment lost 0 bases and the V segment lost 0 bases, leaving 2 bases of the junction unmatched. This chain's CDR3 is CASSVEGQSNTGELFF. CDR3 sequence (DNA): TGTGCCAGCAGCGTAGAGGGACAGTCGAACACCGGGGAGCTGTTTTTT.

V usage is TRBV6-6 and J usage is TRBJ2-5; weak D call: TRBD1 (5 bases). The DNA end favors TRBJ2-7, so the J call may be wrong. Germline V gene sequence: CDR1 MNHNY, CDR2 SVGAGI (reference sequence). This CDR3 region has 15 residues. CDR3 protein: CASSHGDSYTHEQYF. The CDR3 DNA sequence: TGTGCCAGCAGCCACGGAGACAGTTACACCCACGAGCAGTACTTC.

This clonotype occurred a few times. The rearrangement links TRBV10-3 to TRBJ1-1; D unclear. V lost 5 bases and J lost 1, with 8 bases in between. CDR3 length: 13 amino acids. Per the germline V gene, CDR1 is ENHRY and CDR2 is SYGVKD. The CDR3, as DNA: TGTGCCATCAGTCGTCAACAGAACACTGAAGCTTTCTTT. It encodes CAISRQQNTEAFF.

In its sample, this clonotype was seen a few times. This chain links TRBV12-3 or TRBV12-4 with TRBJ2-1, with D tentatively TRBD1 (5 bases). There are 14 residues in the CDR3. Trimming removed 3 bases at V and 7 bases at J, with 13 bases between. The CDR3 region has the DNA TGTGCCAGCAGTTTTTTATCCCCAGGGAATGAGCAGTTCTTC. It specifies CASSFLSPGNEQFF.

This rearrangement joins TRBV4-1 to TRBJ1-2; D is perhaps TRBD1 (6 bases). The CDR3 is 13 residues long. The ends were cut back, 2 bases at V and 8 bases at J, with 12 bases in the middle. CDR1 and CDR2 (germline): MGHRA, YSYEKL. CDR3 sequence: CASSQLTGWGYTF. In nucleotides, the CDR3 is TGCGCCAGCAGCCAATTAACAGGGTGGGGCTACACCTTC.

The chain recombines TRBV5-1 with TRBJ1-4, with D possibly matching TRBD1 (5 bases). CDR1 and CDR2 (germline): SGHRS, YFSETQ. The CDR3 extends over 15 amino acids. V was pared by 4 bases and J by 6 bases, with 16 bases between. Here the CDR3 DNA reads TGCGCCAGCAGCCCAACTGGGGACCGGGATGAAAAACTGTTTTTT. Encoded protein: CASSPTGDRDEKLFF. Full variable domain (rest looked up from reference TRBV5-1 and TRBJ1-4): KAGVTQTPRYLIKTRGQQVTLSCSPISGHRSVSWYQQTPGQGLQFLFEYFSETQRNKGNFPGRFSGRQFSNSRSEMNVSTLELGDSALYLCASSPTGDRDEKLFFGSGTQLSVL.

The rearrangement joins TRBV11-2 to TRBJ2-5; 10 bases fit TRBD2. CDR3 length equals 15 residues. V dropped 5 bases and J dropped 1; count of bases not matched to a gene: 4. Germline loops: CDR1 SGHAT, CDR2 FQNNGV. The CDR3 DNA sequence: TGTGCCAGCAGCCCGGGGACTAGCGCCCAAGAGACCCAGTACTTC. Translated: CASSPGTSAQETQYF.

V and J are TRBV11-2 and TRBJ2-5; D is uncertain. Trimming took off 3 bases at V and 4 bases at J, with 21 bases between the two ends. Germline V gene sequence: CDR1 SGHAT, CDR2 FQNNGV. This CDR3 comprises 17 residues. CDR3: CASSLWVDSLVVETQYF. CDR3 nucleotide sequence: TGTGCCAGCAGCTTGTGGGTCGACTCCTTAGTCGTAGAGACCCAGTACTTC.

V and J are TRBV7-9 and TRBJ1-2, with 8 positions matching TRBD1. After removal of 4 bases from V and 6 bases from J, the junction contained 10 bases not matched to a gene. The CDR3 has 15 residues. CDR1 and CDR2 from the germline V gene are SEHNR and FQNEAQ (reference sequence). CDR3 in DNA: TGTGCCAGCAGCTCGGGTAGGGACAGGCCTGATGGCTACACCTTC. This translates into CASSSGRDRPDGYTF.

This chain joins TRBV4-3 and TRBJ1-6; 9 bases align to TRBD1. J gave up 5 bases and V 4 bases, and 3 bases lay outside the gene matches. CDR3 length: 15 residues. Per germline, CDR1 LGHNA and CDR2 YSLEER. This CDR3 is CASSPDRGNNSPLHF. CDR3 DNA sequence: TGCGCCAGCAGCCCAGACAGGGGGAATAATTCACCCCTCCACTTT.

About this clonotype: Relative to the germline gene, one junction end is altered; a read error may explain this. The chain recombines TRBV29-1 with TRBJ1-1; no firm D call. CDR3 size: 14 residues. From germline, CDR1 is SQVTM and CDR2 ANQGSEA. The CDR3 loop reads CSVEGLLSTAEASF. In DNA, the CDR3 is TGCAGCGTTGAAGGGTTATTGAGCACGGCTGAAGCTTCCTTT.

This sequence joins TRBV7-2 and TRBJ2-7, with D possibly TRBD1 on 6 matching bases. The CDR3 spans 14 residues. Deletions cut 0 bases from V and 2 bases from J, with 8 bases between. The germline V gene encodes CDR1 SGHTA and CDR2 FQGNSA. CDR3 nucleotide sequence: TGTACCAGCAGCTTAGCAGAGGGGGCCTACGAGCAGTACTTC. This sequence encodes CTSSLAEGAYEQYF.

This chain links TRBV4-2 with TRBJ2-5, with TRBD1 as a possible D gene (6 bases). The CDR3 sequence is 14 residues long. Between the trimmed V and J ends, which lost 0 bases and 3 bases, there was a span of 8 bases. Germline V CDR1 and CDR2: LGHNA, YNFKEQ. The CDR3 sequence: CASSQDAGEETQYF. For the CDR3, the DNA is TGTGCCAGCAGCCAAGATGCAGGGGAAGAGACCCAGTACTTC.

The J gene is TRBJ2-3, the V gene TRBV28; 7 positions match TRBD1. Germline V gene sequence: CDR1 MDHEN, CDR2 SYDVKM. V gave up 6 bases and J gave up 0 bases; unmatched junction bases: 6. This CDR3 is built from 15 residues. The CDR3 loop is CASSPTGQSTDTQYF. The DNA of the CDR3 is TGTGCCAGCAGCCCGACGGGACAGAGCACAGATACGCAGTATTTT. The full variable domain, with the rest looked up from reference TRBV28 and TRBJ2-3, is DVKVTQSSRYLVKRTGEKVFLECVQDMDHENMFWYRQDPGLGLRLIYFSYDVKMKEKGDIPEGYSVSREKKERFSLILESASTNQTSMYLCASSPTGQSTDTQYFGPGTRLTVL.

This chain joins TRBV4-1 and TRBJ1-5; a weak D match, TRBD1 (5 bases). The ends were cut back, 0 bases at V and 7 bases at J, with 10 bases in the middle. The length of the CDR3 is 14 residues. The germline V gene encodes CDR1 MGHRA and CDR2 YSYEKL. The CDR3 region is CASSQDRAGQPQHF. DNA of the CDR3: TGCGCCAGCAGCCAAGACAGGGCAGGGCAGCCCCAGCATTTT.

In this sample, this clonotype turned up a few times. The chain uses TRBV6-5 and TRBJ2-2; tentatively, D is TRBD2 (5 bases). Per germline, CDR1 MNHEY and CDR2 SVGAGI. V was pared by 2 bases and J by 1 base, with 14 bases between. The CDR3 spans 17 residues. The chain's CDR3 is CASSYTRTDLNTGELFF. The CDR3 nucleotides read TGTGCCAGCAGTTACACTAGGACGGATTTGAACACCGGGGAGCTGTTTTTT.

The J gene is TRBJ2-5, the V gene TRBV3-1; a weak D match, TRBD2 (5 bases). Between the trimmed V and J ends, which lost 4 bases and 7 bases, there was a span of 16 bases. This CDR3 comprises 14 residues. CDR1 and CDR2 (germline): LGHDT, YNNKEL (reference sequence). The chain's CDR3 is CASSRLAGVRTQYF. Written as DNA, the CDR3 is TGTGCCAGCAGCCGACTGGCCGGGGTAAGGACCCAGTACTTC.

CDR3 sequence: CASSPLGRATQYF. As DNA, the CDR3 is TGTGCCAGTAGTCCTTTGGGTAGGGCTACGCAGTATTTT. The chain joins TRBV19 to TRBJ2-3; D is unresolved. The CDR3 has 13 residues. Germline assignment: CDR1 LNHDA and CDR2 SQIVND (reference sequence). V lost 5 bases to trimming and J lost 8 bases, with 14 bases between them.

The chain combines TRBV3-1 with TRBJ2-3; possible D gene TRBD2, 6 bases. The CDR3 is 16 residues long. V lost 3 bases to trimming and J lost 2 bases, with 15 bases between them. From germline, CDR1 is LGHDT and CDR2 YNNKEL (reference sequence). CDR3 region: CASSQIRDFTTDTQYF. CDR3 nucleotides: TGTGCCAGCAGCCAGATCCGGGACTTCACCACAGATACGCAGTATTTT.

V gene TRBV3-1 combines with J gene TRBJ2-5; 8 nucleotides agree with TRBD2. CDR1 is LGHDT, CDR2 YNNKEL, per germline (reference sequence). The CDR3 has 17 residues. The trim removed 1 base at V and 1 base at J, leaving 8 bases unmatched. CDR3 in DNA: TGTGCCAGCAGCCAAGTTTTGGCGGGGGGTTCCCAAGAGACCCAGTACTTC. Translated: CASSQVLAGGSQETQYF.

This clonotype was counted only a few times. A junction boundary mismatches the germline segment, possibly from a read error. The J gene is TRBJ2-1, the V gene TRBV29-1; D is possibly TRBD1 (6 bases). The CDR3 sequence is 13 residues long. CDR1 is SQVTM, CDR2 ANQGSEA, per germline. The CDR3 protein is CSAERGSYNEQFF. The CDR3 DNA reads TGCAGCGCTGAAAGGGGGTCCTACAATGAGCAGTTCTTC.

As DNA, the CDR3 is TGTGCCAGCAGTTACGCGGCCGCCCCCGTCCTGACTTTC. Its translation is CASSYAAAPVLTF. The gene calls are TRBV6-2 or TRBV6-3 and TRBJ2-6; unclear D gene. This CDR3 has 13 residues. The germline V and J ends were trimmed by 2 bases and 12 bases, with 11 bases remaining between them. The germline CDR1 and CDR2 sequences are MNHEY and SVGEGT.

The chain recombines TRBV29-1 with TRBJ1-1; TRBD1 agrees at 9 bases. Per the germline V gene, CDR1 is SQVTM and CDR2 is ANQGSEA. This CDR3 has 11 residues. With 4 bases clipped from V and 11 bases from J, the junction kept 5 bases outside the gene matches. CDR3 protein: CSVAGTGMAFF. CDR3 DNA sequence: TGCAGCGTTGCAGGGACAGGGATGGCTTTCTTT.

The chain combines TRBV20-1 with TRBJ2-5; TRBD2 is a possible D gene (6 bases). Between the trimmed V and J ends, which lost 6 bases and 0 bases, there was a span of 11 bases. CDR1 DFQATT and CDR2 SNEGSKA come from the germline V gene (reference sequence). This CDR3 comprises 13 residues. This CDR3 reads CSALGTYQETQYF. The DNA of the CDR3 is TGCAGTGCCCTAGGGACTTACCAAGAGACCCAGTACTTC.

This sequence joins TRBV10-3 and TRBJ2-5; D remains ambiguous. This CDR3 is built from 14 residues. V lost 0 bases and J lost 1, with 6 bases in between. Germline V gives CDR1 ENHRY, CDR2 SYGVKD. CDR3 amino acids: CAISESNVQETQYF. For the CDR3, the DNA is TGTGCCATCAGTGAGTCGAATGTCCAAGAGACCCAGTACTTC.

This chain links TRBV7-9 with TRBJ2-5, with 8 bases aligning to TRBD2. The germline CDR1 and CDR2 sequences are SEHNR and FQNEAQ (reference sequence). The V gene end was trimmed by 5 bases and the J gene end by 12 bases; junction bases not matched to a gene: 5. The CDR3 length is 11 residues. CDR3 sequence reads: CASSDREGEYF. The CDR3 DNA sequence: TGTGCCAGCAGCGACCGGGAGGGGGAGTACTTC.